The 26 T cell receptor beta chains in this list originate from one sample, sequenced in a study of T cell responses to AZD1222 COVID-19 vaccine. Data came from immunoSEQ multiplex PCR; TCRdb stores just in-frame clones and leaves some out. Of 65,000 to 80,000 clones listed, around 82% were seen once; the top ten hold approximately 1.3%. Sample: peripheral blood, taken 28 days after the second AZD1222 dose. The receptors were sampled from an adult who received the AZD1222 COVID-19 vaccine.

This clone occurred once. This CDR3 is CGGTDNYGYTF. CDR3 sequence (DNA): TGTGGGGGGACCGATAACTATGGCTACACCTTC. The chain carries TRBV2 and TRBJ1-2, with a possible D match to TRBD1 (5 bases). The length of the CDR3 is 11 residues. Germline V gives CDR1 SNHLY, CDR2 FYNNEI.

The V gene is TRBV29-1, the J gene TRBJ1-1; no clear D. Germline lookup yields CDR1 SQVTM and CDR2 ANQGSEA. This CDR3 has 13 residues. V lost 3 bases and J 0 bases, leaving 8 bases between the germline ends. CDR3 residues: CSVEFQMNTEAFF. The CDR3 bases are TGCAGCGTTGAGTTTCAAATGAACACTGAAGCTTTCTTT.

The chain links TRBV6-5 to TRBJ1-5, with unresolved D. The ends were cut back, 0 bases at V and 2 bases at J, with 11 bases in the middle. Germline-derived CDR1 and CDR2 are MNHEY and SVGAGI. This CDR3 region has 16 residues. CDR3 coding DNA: TGTGCCAGCAGTTACTCGAGGTCTGGGGGCAATCAGCCCCAGCATTTT. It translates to CASSYSRSGGNQPQHF.

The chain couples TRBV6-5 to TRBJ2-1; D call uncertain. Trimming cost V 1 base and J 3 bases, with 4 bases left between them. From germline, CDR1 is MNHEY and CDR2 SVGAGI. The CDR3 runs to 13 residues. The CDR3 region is CASSYYDYNEQFF. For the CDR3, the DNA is TGTGCCAGCAGTTACTACGACTACAATGAGCAGTTCTTC.

Written as DNA, the CDR3 is TGTGCCAGCACCCCAATCGCGGGGAAGAGTGGCACTGAAGCTTTCTTT. Its protein is CASTPIAGKSGTEAFF. The chain links TRBV6-2 or TRBV6-3 to TRBJ1-1; D gene ambiguous. The CDR3 spans 16 residues. The ends were cut back, 7 bases at V and 4 bases at J, with 22 bases in the middle. Germline assignment: CDR1 MNHEY and CDR2 SVGEGT.

The CDR3 region is CASSSTTGKSSPLHF. The CDR3, as DNA: TGTGCCAGCAGCTCGACGACAGGGAAGAGTTCACCCCTCCACTTT. The chain is built from TRBV7-3 and TRBJ1-6; 7 bases agree with TRBD1. The CDR3 length is 15 residues. Germline V gene sequence: CDR1 SGHTA, CDR2 FQGTGA. V lost 4 bases to trimming and J lost 9 bases; unmatched junction nucleotides: 9. Combining the CDR3 with reference TRBV7-3 and TRBJ1-6 gives the whole variable domain GAGVSQTPSNKVTEKGKYVELRCDPISGHTALYWYRQSLGQGPEFLIYFQGTGAADDSGLPNDRFFAVRPEGSVSTLKIQRTERGDSAVYLCASSSTTGKSSPLHFGNGTRLTVT.

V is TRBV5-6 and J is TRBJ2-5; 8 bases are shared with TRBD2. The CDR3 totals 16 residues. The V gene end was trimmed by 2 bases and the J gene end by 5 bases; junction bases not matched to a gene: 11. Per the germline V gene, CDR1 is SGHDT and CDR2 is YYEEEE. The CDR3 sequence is CASSFRTGGPGETQYF. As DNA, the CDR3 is TGTGCCAGCAGCTTTCGAACGGGAGGGCCTGGGGAGACCCAGTACTTC.

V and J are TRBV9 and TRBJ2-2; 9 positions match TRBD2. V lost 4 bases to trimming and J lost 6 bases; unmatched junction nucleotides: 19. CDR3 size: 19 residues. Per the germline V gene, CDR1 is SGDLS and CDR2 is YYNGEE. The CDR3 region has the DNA TGTGCCAGCAGCCGCGCGGGGACTAGCATGTCCCACGTCGCCGGGGAGCTGTTTTTT. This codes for CASSRAGTSMSHVAGELFF.

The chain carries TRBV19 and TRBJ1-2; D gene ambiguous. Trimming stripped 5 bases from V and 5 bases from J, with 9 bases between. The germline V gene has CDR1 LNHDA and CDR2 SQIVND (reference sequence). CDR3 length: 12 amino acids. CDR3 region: CASSAVRYGYTF. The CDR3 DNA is TGTGCCAGTAGTGCCGTCCGGTATGGCTACACCTTC.

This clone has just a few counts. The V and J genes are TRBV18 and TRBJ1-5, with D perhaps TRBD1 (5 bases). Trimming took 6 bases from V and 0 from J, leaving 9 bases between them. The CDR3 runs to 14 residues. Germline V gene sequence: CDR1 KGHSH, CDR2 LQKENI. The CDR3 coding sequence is TGTGCCAGCTCGCAGGGAAATAGCAATCAGCCCCAGCATTTT. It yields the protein CASSQGNSNQPQHF.

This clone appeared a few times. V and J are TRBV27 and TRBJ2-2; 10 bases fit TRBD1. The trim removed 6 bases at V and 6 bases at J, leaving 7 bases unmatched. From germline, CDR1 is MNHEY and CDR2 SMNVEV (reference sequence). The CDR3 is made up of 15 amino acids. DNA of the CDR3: TGTGCCAGCAGCTTGGACAGGGGGAGGTCCGGGGAGCTGTTTTTT. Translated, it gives CASSLDRGRSGELFF.

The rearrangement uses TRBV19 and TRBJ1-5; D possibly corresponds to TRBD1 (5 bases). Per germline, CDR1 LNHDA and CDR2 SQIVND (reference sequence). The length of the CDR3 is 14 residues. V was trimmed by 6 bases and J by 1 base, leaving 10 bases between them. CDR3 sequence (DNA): TGTGCCAGTAGGAAGGACACAAGCAATCAGCCCCAGCATTTT. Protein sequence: CASRKDTSNQPQHF.

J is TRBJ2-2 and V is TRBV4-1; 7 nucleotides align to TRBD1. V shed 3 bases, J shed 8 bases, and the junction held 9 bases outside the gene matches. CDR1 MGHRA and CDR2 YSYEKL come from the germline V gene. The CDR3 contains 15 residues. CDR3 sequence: CASSHDRADEGELFF. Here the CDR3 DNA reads TGCGCCAGCAGCCACGACAGGGCAGACGAGGGGGAGCTGTTTTTT.

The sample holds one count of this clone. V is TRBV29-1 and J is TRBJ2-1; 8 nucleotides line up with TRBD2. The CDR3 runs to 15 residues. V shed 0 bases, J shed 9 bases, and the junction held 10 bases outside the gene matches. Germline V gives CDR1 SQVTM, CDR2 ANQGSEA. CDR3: CSVEDPERELGEQFF. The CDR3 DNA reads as TGCAGCGTTGAAGATCCGGAGCGGGAGTTGGGTGAGCAGTTCTTC.

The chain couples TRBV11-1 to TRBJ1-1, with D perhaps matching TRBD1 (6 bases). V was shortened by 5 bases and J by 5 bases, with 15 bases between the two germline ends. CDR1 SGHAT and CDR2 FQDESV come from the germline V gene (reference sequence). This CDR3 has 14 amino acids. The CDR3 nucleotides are TGTGCCAGCAGCCCATTCAGGGGAGGGACTGAAGCTTTCTTT. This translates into CASSPFRGGTEAFF.

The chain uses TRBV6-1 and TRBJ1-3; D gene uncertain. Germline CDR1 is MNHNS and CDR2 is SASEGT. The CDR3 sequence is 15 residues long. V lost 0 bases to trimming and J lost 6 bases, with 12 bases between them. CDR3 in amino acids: CASSEAIGRLNTIYF. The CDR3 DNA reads TGTGCCAGCAGTGAAGCTATTGGACGACTAAACACCATATATTTT.

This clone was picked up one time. CDR3 coding DNA: TGTGCCAGCAGCTTGGCCGGTAGGAACAATGAGCAGTTCTTC. Translation: CASSLAGRNNEQFF. The rearrangement uses TRBV5-4 and TRBJ2-1; D is unclear. CDR3 size: 14 residues. V lost 0 bases and J lost 5, with 9 bases in between. Germline V gene data show CDR1 as SGHNT and CDR2 as YYREEE (reference sequence).

The CDR3 region has the DNA TGTGCCAGCAGTCGACAGTTCCGCGGAAACACCATATATTTT. Amino acid sequence: CASSRQFRGNTIYF. The rearrangement uses TRBV28 and TRBJ1-3, with D perhaps TRBD1 (5 bases). Trimming stripped 5 bases from V and 4 bases from J, with 12 bases between. The CDR3 has 14 residues. Germline V lookup: CDR1 MDHEN, CDR2 SYDVKM.

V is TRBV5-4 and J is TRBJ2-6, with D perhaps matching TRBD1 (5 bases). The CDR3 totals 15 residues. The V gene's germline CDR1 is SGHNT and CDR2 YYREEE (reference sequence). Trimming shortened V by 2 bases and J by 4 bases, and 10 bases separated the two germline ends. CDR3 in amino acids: CASSFRASGANVLTF. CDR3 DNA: TGTGCCAGCAGCTTCAGGGCGAGCGGGGCCAACGTCCTGACTTTC.

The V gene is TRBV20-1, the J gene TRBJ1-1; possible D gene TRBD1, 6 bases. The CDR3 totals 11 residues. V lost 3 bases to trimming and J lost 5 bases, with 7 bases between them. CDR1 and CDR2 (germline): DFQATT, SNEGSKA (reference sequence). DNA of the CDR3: TGCAGTGCTAGTCAGGGGACTGAAGCTTTCTTT. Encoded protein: CSASQGTEAFF.

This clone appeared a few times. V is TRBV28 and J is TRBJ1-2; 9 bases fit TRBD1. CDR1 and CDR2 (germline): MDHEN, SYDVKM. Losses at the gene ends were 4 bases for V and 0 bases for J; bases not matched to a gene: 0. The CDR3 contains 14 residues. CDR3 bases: TGTGCCAGCAGTTGGACAGGGGCTAACTATGGCTACACCTTC. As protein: CASSWTGANYGYTF.

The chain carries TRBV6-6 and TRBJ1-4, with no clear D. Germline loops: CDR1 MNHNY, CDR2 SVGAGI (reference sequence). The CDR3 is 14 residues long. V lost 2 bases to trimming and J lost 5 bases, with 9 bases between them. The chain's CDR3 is CASSYGQTNEKLFF. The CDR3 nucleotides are TGTGCCAGCAGTTACGGTCAGACCAATGAAAAACTGTTTTTT.

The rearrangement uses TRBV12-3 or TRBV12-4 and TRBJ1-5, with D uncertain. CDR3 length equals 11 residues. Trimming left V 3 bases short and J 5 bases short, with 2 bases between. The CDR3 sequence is CASSFDQPQHF. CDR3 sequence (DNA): TGTGCCAGCAGTTTCGATCAGCCCCAGCATTTT.

The CDR3 spells CASSLQDRFGAPQHF. The CDR3 bases are TGTGCCAGCAGTCTACAAGACAGGTTCGGTGCGCCCCAGCATTTT. This chain links TRBV28 with TRBJ1-5; D may be TRBD1 (6 bases). Germline V gives CDR1 MDHEN, CDR2 SYDVKM. Trimming cost V 5 bases and J 9 bases, with 20 bases left between them. The CDR3 totals 15 residues.

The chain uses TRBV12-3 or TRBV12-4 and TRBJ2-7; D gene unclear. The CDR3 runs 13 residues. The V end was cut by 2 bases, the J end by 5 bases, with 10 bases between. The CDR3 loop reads CASSLNSADEQYF. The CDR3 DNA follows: TGTGCCAGCAGTTTAAACAGCGCCGACGAGCAGTACTTC.

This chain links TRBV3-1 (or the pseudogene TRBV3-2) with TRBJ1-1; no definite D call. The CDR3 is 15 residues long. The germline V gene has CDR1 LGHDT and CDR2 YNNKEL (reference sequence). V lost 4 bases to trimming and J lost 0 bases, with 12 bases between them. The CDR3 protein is CASSLHGVVNTEAFF. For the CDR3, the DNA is TGTGCCAGCAGCCTTCACGGGGTGGTGAACACTGAAGCTTTCTTT.